What follows is one TCR beta chain and its context. Its antigen is currently unknown. Each donor was nominally healthy when sampled (though unrecorded immune exposures were likely). This entry is derived from a study of cytomegalovirus exposure and HLA in healthy donors. CDR3 size: 16 residues. V lost 5 bases, J lost 5 bases, and 9 bases stayed unmatched. The germline CDR1 and CDR2 sequences are SGHTA and FQGNSA. Study-wide results and limits: In a later analysis, approximately 18,000 TCR beta sequences were associated with HLA alleles at 0.05 false discovery rate. Reportedly, a later analysis found an Asian-associated ancestry cluster had fewer N-insertions than the approximately 700-donor mean.

The PCR ran on 60 Vbeta and 13 Jbeta primers. Assay used: immunoSEQ multiplex PCR; TCRdb lists only in-frame clones, some missing. This table holds roughly 160,000 clones, approximately 79% found once. This chain connects TRBV7-2 to TRBJ1-6; 7 positions match TRBD1. This TCR was sampled from a man in his forties in good health and CMV-seronegative. The sequenced sample consisted of PBMCs. Here the CDR3 reads CASSPATGTHNSPLHF. In nucleotides, the CDR3 is TGTGCCAGCAGCCCAGCGACAGGGACGCATAATTCACCCCTCCACTTT. Based on the CDR3 plus reference TRBV7-2 and TRBJ1-6, the full variable domain is GAGVSQSPSNKVTEKGKDVELRCDPISGHTALYWYRQSLGQGLEFLIYFQGNSAPDKSGLPSDRFSAERTGGSVSTLTIQRTQQEDSAVYLCASSPATGTHNSPLHFGNGTRLTVT.